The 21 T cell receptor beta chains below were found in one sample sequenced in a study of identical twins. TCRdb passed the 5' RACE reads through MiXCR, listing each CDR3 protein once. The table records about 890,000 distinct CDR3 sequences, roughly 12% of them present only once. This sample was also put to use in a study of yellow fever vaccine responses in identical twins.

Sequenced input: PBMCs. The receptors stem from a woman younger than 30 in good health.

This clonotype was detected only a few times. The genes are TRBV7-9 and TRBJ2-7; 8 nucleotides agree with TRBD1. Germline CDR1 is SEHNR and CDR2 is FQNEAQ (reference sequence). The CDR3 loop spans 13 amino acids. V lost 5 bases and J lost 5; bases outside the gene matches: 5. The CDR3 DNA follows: TGTGCCAGCAGCCCACCGGACAGGGACGAGCAGTACGTC. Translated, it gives CASSPPDRDEQYV.

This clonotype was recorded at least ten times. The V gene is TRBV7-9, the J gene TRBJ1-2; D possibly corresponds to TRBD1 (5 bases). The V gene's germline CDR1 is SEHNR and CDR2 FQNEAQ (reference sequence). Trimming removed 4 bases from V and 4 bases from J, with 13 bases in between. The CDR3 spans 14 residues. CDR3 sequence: CASSSPGIIYGYTF. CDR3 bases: TGTGCCAGCAGCTCGCCAGGGATCATCTATGGCTACACCTTC.

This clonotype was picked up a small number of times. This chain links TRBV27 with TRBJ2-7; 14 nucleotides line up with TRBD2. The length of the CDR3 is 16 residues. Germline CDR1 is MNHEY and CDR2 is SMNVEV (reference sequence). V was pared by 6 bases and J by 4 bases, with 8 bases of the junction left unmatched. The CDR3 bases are TGTGCCAGCAGCCGCGGGACTAGCGGGAGTTATTACGAGCAGTACTTC. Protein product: CASSRGTSGSYYEQYF.

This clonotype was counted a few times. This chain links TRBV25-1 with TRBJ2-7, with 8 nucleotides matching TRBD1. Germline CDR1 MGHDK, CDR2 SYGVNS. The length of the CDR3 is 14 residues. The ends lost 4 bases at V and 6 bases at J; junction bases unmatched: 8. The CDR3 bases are TGTGCCAGCAGTGTTCTGGCAGGGGGCGGCGAGCAGTACTTC. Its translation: CASSVLAGGGEQYF.

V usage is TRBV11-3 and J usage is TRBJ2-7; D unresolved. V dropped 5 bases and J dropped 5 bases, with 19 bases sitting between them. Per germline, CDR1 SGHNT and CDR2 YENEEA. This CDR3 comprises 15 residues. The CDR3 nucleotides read TGTGCCAGCAGCCAACTCGGGCCACCGCCGCACGAGCAGTACTTC. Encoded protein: CASSQLGPPPHEQYF.

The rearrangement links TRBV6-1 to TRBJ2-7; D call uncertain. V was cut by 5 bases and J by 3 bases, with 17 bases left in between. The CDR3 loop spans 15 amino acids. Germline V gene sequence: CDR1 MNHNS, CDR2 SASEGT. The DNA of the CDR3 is TGTGCCAGCAGTCCGTACATGGACCCTAGCTACGAGCAGTACGTC. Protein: CASSPYMDPSYEQYV.

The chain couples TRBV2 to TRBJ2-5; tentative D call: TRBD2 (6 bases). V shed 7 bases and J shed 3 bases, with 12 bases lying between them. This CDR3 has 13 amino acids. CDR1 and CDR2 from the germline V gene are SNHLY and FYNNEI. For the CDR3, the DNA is TGTGCCAGCACACGGGAGAGCGAAGAGACCCAGTACTTC. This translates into CASTRESEETQYF.

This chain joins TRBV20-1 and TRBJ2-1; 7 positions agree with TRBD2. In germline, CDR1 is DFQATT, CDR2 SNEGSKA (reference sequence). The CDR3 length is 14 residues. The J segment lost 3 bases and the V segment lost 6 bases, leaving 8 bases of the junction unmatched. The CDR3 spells CSAVVAGFYNEQFF. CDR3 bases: TGCAGTGCAGTCGTAGCGGGTTTCTACAATGAGCAGTTCTTC.

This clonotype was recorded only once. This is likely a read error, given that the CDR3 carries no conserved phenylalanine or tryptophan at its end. This CDR3 reads CATSRLSTQNTEAFS. The CDR3 region has the DNA TGTGCCACCAGCAGGTTATCGACACAGAACACTGAAGCTTTCTCT. V usage is TRBV15 and J usage is TRBJ1-1; D is uncertain. V was cut by 3 bases and J by 1 base, with 12 bases left in between. The germline CDR1 and CDR2 sequences are LNHNV and YYDKDF (reference sequence). The CDR3 is 15 amino acids.

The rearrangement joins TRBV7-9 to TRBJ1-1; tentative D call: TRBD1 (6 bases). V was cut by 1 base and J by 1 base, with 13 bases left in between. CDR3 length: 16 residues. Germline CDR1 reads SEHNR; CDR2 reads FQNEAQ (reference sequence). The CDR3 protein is CASSLGAGDPNTEAFF. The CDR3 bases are TGTGCCAGCAGCTTAGGGGCAGGGGACCCGAACACTGAAGCTTTCTTT.

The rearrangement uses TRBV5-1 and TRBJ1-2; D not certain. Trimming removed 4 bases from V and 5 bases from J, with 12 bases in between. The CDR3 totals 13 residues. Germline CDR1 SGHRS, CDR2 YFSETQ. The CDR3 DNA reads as TGCGCCAGCAGCCCGGTCGGGGATTATGGCTACACCTTC. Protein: CASSPVGDYGYTF.

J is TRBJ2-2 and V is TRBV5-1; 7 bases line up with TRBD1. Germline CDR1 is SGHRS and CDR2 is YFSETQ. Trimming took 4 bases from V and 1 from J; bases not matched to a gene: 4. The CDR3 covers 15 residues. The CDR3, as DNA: TGCGCCAGCAGCCGGGACAGTCTGAACACCGGGGAGCTGTTTTTT. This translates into CASSRDSLNTGELFF.

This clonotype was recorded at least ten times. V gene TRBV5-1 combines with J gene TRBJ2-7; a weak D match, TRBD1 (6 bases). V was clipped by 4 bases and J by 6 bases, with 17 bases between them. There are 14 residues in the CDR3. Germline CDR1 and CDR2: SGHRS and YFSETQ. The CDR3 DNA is TGCGCCAGCAGCCAGACAGGATGGGAAGCCGAGCAGTACTTC. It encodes CASSQTGWEAEQYF.

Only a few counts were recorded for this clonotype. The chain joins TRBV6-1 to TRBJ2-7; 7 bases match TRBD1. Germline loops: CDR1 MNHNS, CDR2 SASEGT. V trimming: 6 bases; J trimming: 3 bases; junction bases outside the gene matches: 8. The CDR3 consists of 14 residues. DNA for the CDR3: TGTGCCAGCAGGCCCACAGGGGCTATCTACGAGCAGTACTTC. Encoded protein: CASRPTGAIYEQYF.

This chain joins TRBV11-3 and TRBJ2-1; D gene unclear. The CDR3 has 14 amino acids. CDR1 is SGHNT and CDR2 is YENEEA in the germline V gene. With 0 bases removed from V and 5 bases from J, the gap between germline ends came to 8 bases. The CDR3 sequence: CASSLDEKDNEQFF. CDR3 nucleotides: TGTGCCAGCAGCTTAGATGAAAAGGACAATGAGCAGTTCTTC.

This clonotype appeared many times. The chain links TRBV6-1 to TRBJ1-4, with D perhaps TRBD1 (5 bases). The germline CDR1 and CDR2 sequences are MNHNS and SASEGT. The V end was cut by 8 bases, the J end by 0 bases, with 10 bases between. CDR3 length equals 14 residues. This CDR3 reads CASGEGPTNEKLFF. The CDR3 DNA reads TGTGCCAGCGGGGAGGGGCCAACTAATGAAAAACTGTTTTTT.

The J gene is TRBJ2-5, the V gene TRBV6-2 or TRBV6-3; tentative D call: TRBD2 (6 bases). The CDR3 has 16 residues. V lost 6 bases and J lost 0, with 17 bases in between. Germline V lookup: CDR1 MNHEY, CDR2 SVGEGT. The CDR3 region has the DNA TGTGCCAGCAGCCTCCGGGACTGGAAGTACCAAGAGACCCAGTACTTC. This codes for CASSLRDWKYQETQYF.

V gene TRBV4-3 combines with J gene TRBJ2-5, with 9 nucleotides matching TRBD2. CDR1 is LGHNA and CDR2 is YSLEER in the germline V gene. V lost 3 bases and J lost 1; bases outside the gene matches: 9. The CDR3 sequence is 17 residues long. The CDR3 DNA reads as TGCGCCAGCAGCCACGATCCAGCGGGGGGACTCCAAGAGACCCAGTACTTC. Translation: CASSHDPAGGLQETQYF.

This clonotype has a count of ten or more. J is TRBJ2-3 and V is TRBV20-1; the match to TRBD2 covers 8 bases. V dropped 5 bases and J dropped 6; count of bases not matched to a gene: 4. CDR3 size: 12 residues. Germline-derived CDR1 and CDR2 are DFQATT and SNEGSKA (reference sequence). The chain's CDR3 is CSARRLADTQYF. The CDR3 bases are TGCAGTGCTCGGCGACTAGCGGATACGCAGTATTTT.

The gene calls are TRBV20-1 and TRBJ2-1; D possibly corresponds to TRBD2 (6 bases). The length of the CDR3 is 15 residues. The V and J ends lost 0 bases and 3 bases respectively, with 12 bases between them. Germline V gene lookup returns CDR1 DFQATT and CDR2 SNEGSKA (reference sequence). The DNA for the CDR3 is TGCAGTGCTAGAGATCTAGCGAGCGTCTACAATGAGCAGTTCTTC. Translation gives CSARDLASVYNEQFF.

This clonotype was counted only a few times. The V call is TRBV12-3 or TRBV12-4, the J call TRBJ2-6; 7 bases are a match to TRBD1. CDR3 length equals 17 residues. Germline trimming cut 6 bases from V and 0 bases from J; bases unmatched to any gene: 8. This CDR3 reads CASSPRDRVSGANVLTF. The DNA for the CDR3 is TGTGCCAGCAGCCCACGGGACAGAGTCTCTGGGGCCAACGTCCTGACTTTC.